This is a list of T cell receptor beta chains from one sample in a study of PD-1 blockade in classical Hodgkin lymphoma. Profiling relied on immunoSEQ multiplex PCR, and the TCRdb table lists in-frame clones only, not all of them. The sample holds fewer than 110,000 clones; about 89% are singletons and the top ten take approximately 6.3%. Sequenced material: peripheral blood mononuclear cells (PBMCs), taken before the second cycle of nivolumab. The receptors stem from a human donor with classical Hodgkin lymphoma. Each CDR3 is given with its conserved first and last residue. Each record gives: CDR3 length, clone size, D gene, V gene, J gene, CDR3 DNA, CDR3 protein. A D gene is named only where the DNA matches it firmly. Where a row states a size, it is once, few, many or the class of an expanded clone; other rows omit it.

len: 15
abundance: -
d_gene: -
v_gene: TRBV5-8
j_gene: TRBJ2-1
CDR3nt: TGTGCCAGCAGCTCAGACGGGAGCTCCTACAATGAGCAGTTCTTC
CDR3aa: CASSSDGSSYNEQFF

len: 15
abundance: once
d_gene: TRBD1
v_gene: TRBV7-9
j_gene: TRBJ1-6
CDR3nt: TGTGCCAGCAGCTTGAGGACAGGGAATAATTCACCCCTCCACTTT
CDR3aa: CASSLRTGNNSPLHF

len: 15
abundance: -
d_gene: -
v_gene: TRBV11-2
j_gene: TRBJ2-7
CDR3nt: TGTGCCAGCAGCTTAGACCCGGGGGTGGGGTACGAGCAGTACTTC
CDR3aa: CASSLDPGVGYEQYF

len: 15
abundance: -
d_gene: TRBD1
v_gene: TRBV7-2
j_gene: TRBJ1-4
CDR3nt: TGTGCCAGCAGACCTAACAGGGGGCTTGATGAAAAACTGTTTTTT
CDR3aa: CASRPNRGLDEKLFF

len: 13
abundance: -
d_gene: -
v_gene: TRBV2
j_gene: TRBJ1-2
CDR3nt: TGTGCCAGCAGTGTTACGCCTTTCTATGGCTACACCTTC
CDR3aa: CASSVTPFYGYTF

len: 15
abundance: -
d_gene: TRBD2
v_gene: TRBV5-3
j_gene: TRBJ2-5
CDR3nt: TGTGCCAGAAGCTCTTGGACTAGCGGGCAAGAGACCCAGTACTTC
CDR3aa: CARSSWTSGQETQYF

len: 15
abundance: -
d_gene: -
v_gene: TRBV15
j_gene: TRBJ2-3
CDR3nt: TGTGCCACCAGGCCGCCGGGACTCACAGTTGGTACGCAGTATTTT
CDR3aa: CATRPPGLTVGTQYF

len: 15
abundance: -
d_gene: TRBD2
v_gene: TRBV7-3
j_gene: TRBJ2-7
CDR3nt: TGTGCCAGCAGCTTAACAGCGGGGGGGCCGGAAGAGCAGTACTTC
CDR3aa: CASSLTAGGPEEQYF

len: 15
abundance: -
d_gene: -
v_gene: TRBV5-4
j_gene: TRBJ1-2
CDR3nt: TGTGCCAGCAGCGTATCAGGGTCCCCTAACTATGGCTACACCTTC
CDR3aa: CASSVSGSPNYGYTF

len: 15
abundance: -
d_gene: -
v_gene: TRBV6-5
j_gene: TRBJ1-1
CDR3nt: TGTGCCAGCAGTTTGACTCTTGGACTTTACACTGAAGCTTTCTTT
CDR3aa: CASSLTLGLYTEAFF

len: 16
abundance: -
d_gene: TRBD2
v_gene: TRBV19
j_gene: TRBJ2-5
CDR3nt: TGTGCCAGTAGTATAAGGACTAGCGGGTTGCAAGAGACCCAGTACTTC
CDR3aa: CASSIRTSGLQETQYF

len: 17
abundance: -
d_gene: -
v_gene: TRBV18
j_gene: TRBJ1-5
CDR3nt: TGTGCCAGCTCTACGAGGATAACAGGGAATAGCAATCAGCCCCAGCATTTT
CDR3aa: CASSTRITGNSNQPQHF

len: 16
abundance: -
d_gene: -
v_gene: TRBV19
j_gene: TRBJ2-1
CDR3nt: TGTGCCAGTACTGAATTGGCGGGTCGCTCCTACAATGAGCAGTTCTTC
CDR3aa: CASTELAGRSYNEQFF

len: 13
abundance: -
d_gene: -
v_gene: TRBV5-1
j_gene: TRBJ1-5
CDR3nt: TGCGCCAGCAGCTTGACAGGTTATCAGCCCCAGCATTTT
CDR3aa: CASSLTGYQPQHF

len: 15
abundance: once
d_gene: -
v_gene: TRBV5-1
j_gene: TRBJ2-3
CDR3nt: TGCGCCAGCAGGGACATCCGCCTTTCCACAGATACGCAGTATTTT
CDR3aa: CASRDIRLSTDTQYF